This TCR beta chain appears in the sequencing data of a study of blood T cell repertoires in COVID-19. Study details: COVID-19 samples collected from the United States, Italy and Spain covered acute and convalescent phases. PBMCs, B-cell-depleted T cells, or T cells provided the cDNA or gDNA that made up the material.

Enrolment of Seattle patients took place during active infection, and they were followed longitudinally. As processed by the authors: Reference gene primer amplification yielded estimated nucleated cell counts. Only in-frame clones appear in the TCRdb table, and some are missing; sequencing was by immunoSEQ multiplex PCR. The V and J calls and clone size come from that table; D and trimming were worked out from the DNA. Here the sample spans approximately 300,000 clones, approximately 86% being singletons. The V and J ends lost 3 bases and 0 bases, in that order; junction bases with no gene match: 4. The CDR3 runs 16 residues. The germline gives CDR1 WNHNN, CDR2 SYGVQD (reference sequence).

The source is a human donor with COVID-19, enrolled during active disease. The donor label of this sample is uncertain. The specimen sequenced was peripheral blood. The chain joins TRBV10-1 to TRBJ2-2; the match to TRBD1 covers 7 bases. Here the CDR3 DNA reads TGCGCCAGCAGTGACCCGGGACAGACGAACACCGGGGAGCTGTTTTTT. This translates into CASSDPGQTNTGELFF.